What follows describes a single T cell receptor beta chain. Its antigen is still unknown. No qualities accompany the bases; no much larger clone lies one base away. These data belong to a study of blood T cell repertoires in COVID-19 (dated by TCRdb to 2019 to 2021). Study-level background: Samples from collaborators originated in the United States, Italy and Spain and spanned both the acute and convalescent phases of COVID-19. The material from the prospective study consisted of cDNA or gDNA derived from T cells, B-cell-depleted T cells, or PBMCs. Subjects who had been exposed to COVID-19, were actively infected with it, or had recovered from it provided the deeply sampled blood TCRbeta repertoires that made up the dataset. The repertoires were released in a freely available public database intended as a resource for research on the immune response to SARS-CoV-2. The samples were drawn from the first 160 participants of the ongoing ImmuneRACE study and from some 1,300 subjects provided by 6 global collaborators. Sample metadata almost always included a de-identified subject ID, COVID-19 status, age in years and sex. Where available, HLA class I and class II types were obtained from metadata supplied by the sample provider rather than from assay-based typing. Points the paper makes about the study in general: The quantity of clinical and demographic metadata differed by source and by participant and was supplied without curation.

The immunoSEQ Assay, a bias-controlled multiplex PCR, was used to amplify TCRbeta CDR3 regions from genomic DNA. The published analysis was carried out like this. Within the assay, amplification of reference gene primers was used to estimate how many nucleated cells each sample contained. To quantify the absolute abundance of each unique TCRbeta CDR3 rearrangement, sequence reads were collapsed and filtered. Productive Simpson clonality was computed per sample as the square root of Simpson's diversity index over productive rearrangements. TCRdb re-hosts the immuneACCESS table, in-frame sequences only. Its copies lack some clones; in the studies checked, an unresolved V gene accounts for under half of them, and the cause for the rest is not known. V and J calls and clone size are given by that table; D and trimming were obtained from the DNA. Across this sample there are roughly 570,000 clones, with approximately 91% seen only once. Jointly, the top ten make up about 8% of the sample.

One collaborating source in Seattle enrolled patients during active infection and followed them longitudinally through the course of disease. The collaborating institutions used their own protocols to collect whole blood in K2EDTA tubes. For TCRbeta analysis, collaborators shipped samples as frozen whole blood, isolated PBMCs, or DNA extracted from either of those sample types. Including the terminal cysteine and phenylalanine, the CDR3 comprises 15 residues. Kept here is only the CDR3 DNA, which spans 45 bases and is read in frame from base 1. CDR1 and CDR2 (MNHEY, SMNVEV) derive from the germline V gene (reference sequence). V lost 7 bases and J lost 6 bases; the stretch between them is 20 bases long.

This TCR derives from a woman aged 45-59 years with COVID-19, enrolled during active disease. Specimen: peripheral blood. The chain is encoded by TRBV27 joined to TRBJ2-3; too little of a D gene remains to name it. CDR3 loop: CASNSGHATVDTQYF. In nucleotide form, the sequence is TGTGCCAGCAATTCAGGCCACGCCACGGTGGATACGCAGTATTTT.